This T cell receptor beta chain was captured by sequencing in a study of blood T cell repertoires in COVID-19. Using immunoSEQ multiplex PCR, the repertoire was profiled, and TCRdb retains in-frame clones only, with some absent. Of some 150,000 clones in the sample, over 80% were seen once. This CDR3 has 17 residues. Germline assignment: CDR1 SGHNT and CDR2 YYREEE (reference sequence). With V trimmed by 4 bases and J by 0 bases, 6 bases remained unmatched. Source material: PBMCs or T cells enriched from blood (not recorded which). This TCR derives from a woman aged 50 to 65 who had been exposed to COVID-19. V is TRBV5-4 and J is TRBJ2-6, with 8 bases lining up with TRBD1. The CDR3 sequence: CASSGRDRSSGANVLTF. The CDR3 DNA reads TGTGCCAGCAGCGGCCGGGACAGGAGCTCTGGGGCCAACGTCCTGACTTTC.